The rows below give T cell receptor beta chains drawn from one sample of a study of T cells after yellow fever vaccination. MiXCR was run by TCRdb on the 5' RACE reads, yielding one entry per CDR3 protein. The sample includes 360,000 or so distinct CDR3 sequences, approximately 10% of them seen just once. The source was PBMCs, collected on the day of the first yellow fever vaccination. All receptors derive from a man aged 18-30 years who received the YFV17D yellow fever vaccine. The CDR3 runs from the conserved cysteine through the conserved F or W. Fields, in order: J gene, D gene, CDR3 length, clone size, V gene, CDR3 protein, CDR3 DNA. D genes are given only for firm matches. The size of a clone is reported for some rows only, either as once, few or many, or as a class for expanded clones.

J: TRBJ2-6; D: -; length: 14; size: few; V: TRBV28; CDR3: CASTPADRLNVLTF; DNA: TGTGCCAGCACCCCAGCCGACAGACTCAACGTCCTGACTTTC
J: TRBJ2-3; D: TRBD1; length: 13; size: many; V: TRBV5-1; CDR3: CASRRGQTDTQYF; DNA: TGCGCCAGCAGGAGGGGACAGACAGATACGCAGTATTTT
J: TRBJ1-1; D: -; length: 14; size: -; V: TRBV29-1; CDR3: CSVGLSGTPTEAFF; DNA: TGCAGCGTTGGTCTTTCCGGGACACCGACTGAAGCTTTCTTT
J: TRBJ2-5; D: TRBD2; length: 16; size: few; V: TRBV6-2/TRBV6-3; CDR3: CASSYSKTSGDETQYF; DNA: TGTGCCAGCAGTTACTCGAAAACTAGCGGGGACGAGACCCAGTACTTC
J: TRBJ1-2; D: TRBD1; length: 12; size: -; V: TRBV11-3; CDR3: CASSQTSGTVVF; DNA: TGTGCCAGCAGCCAAACATCCGGGACAGTCGTCTTC
J: TRBJ1-1; D: -; length: 16; size: few; V: TRBV4-3; CDR3: CASSPAWAGANTEAFF; DNA: TGCGCCAGCAGCCCAGCCTGGGCGGGAGCGAACACTGAAGCTTTCTTT
J: TRBJ1-2; D: -; length: 11; size: -; V: TRBV7-2; CDR3: CASSSSRSYTF; DNA: TGTGCCAGCAGCTCCTCGAGAAGCTACACCTTC
J: TRBJ1-2; D: -; length: 15; size: -; V: TRBV4-2; CDR3: CASSQDGETLRALTF; DNA: TGTGCCAGCAGCCAAGATGGTGAGACACTCCGGGCCCTCACCTTC
J: TRBJ2-3; D: TRBD2; length: 14; size: few; V: TRBV20-1; CDR3: CSARSGGAGDTQYF; DNA: TGCAGTGCTAGAAGCGGGGGGGCCGGGGATACGCAGTATTTT
J: TRBJ2-1; D: TRBD1; length: 15; size: few; V: TRBV5-5; CDR3: CASSYPGQGYGEQFF; DNA: TGTGCCAGCAGCTATCCGGGACAGGGGTACGGTGAGCAGTTCTTC
J: TRBJ2-2; D: -; length: 13; size: few; V: TRBV20-1; CDR3: CSAREGYTGELFF; DNA: TGCAGTGCTAGAGAGGGATACACCGGGGAGCTGTTTTTT
J: TRBJ2-1; D: TRBD1; length: 14; size: -; V: TRBV7-9; CDR3: CASSLDRGDNEQFF; DNA: TGTGCCAGCAGCCTGGACAGGGGGGACAATGAGCAGTTCTTC
J: TRBJ1-2; D: TRBD1; length: 17; size: -; V: TRBV3-1; CDR3: CASSQGAHPTGVGSYTF; DNA: TGTGCCAGCAGCCAAGGAGCACACCCGACAGGGGTCGGCAGCTACACCTTC
J: TRBJ1-3; D: -; length: 14; size: few; V: TRBV7-2; CDR3: CASSPQRAGNTIYF; DNA: TGTGCCAGCAGCCCTCAGCGGGCGGGAAACACCATATATTTT